Below, 21 T cell receptor beta chains from the same sample are listed, as sequenced in a study of beta chain features in type 1 diabetes. Investigators reverse transcribed all isolated RNA, so they sequenced expressed TCRB transcripts. Sequencing used immunoSEQ multiplex PCR; TCRdb keeps in-frame clones, though not all of them. The sample carries 65,000 to 100,000 clones, approximately 32% recorded once. The sequenced sample was stem cell memory CD4+ T cells from blood. Receptors originate from a woman between 18 and 29 years old in good health.

The chain is built from TRBV4-3 and TRBJ2-7; 8 bases line up with TRBD1. Germline V gene sequence: CDR1 LGHNA, CDR2 YSLEER. This CDR3 contains 14 residues. With V trimmed by 4 bases and J by 2 bases, 4 bases remained unmatched. The DNA for the CDR3 is TGCGCCAGCAGCCCGAGACAGGGGCCCTACGAGCAGTACTTC. It is translated as CASSPRQGPYEQYF.

As for this clone: The germline gene is not matched at one end of the junction; a read error may be the cause. The chain links TRBV18 to TRBJ1-4; 8 nucleotides match TRBD1. The CDR3 covers 16 residues. CDR1 is KGHSH, CDR2 LQKENI, per germline. The CDR3 coding sequence is TGTGCCAGCTCACCACCAGGGACAGGAATGGGTGAAAACCTGTTTTTT. Translation: CASSPPGTGMGENLFF.

In its sample, this clone was seen a few times. The chain is built from TRBV11-2 and TRBJ1-1; 9 positions match TRBD1. The V gene end was trimmed by 6 bases and the J gene end by 11 bases; junction bases not matched to a gene: 16. CDR3 size: 15 residues. Germline values: CDR1 SGHAT, CDR2 FQNNGV. CDR3 region: CASRIQGARGIDAFF. For the CDR3, the DNA is TGTGCCAGCAGGATACAGGGGGCTCGGGGAATTGACGCTTTCTTT.

The rearrangement uses TRBV4-3 and TRBJ2-3, with TRBD2 matching over 10 bases. Germline V gene lookup returns CDR1 LGHNA and CDR2 YSLEER. The CDR3 extends over 16 amino acids. Trimming removed 4 bases from V and 6 bases from J; junction bases left unmatched: 10. The CDR3 is CASSRGSLAGVDTQYF. CDR3 nucleotide sequence: TGCGCCAGCAGCCGAGGGTCCCTAGCGGGGGTCGATACGCAGTATTTT.

The V call is TRBV2, the J call TRBJ2-7; perhaps TRBD2 as D (6 bases). V was pared by 8 bases and J by 2 bases, with 13 bases between. From germline, CDR1 is SNHLY and CDR2 FYNNEI. CDR3 length: 13 amino acids. In DNA, the CDR3 is TGTGCCAGCTTTCGGGACTCCCCCTACGAGCAGTACTTC. Its translation is CASFRDSPYEQYF.

This clone appeared a few times. The chain combines TRBV7-9 with TRBJ2-6; 8 nucleotides align to TRBD1. Trimming removed 5 bases from V and 5 bases from J; junction bases left unmatched: 5. The CDR3 length is 15 residues. Germline V CDR1 and CDR2: SEHNR, FQNEAQ (reference sequence). CDR3 region: CASSRTGIRANVLTF. For the CDR3, the DNA is TGTGCCAGCAGCCGGACAGGGATCAGGGCCAACGTCCTGACTTTC.

A few counts support this clone. V usage is TRBV18 and J usage is TRBJ2-3, with TRBD2 as a possible D gene (6 bases). V was cut by 1 base and J by 6 bases, with 11 bases left in between. This CDR3 contains 14 residues. Looked up from germline, CDR1 is KGHSH and CDR2 is LQKENI. CDR3 residues: CASSPRRSGDTQYF. Written as DNA, the CDR3 is TGTGCCAGCTCACCACGACGGAGCGGGGATACGCAGTATTTT.

The CDR3 DNA follows: TGTGCCAGCAGCCAGTCGATGGGACTAGCGACGAAGCAGTTCTTC. Translating it yields CASSQSMGLATKQFF. The chain combines TRBV13 with TRBJ2-1; 10 bases map to TRBD2. CDR1 and CDR2 (germline): PRHDT, FYEKMQ (reference sequence). The junction had 12 bases not matched to a gene; V was cut back by 5 bases and J by 11 bases. The CDR3 runs to 15 residues.

This chain links TRBV5-6 with TRBJ2-2; TRBD1 is a possible D gene (6 bases). CDR1 and CDR2 (germline): SGHDT, YYEEEE. The CDR3 covers 16 residues. Trimming pared 4 bases from V and 0 bases from J, leaving 13 bases between. As DNA, the CDR3 is TGTGCCAGCAGCCCGAGGACAGCGGCGAACACCGGGGAGCTGTTTTTT. Translated, it gives CASSPRTAANTGELFF.

A few counts support this clone. The J gene is TRBJ1-1, the V gene TRBV5-6; tentatively, D is TRBD1 (5 bases). This CDR3 has 14 residues. Germline CDR1 SGHDT, CDR2 YYEEEE. Trimming took 1 base from V and 1 from J, leaving 8 bases between them. The CDR3 region is CASSLLTGNTEAFF. The DNA for the CDR3 is TGTGCCAGCAGCTTGCTAACAGGGAACACTGAAGCTTTCTTT.

Here the CDR3 reads CASNHGGGAQYF. As DNA, the CDR3 is TGTGCCAGCAATCACGGGGGGGGAGCCCAGTACTTC. This chain links TRBV25-1 with TRBJ2-5, with 8 bases lining up with TRBD2. V lost 7 bases and J lost 9; bases outside the gene matches: 7. The germline V gene encodes CDR1 MGHDK and CDR2 SYGVNS. The CDR3 loop spans 12 amino acids.

The chain carries TRBV18 and TRBJ2-3; D might be TRBD1 (5 bases). The V end was cut by 2 bases, the J end by 4 bases, with 13 bases between. The CDR3 length is 15 residues. Germline CDR1 and CDR2: KGHSH and LQKENI. As DNA, the CDR3 is TGTGCCAGCTCACCAGGAAGGGGAAGTGCAGATACGCAGTATTTT. This translates into CASSPGRGSADTQYF.

This sequence joins TRBV29-1 and TRBJ2-2, with TRBD1 as a possible D gene (5 bases). V gave up 5 bases and J gave up 7 bases, with 20 bases separating them. The germline V gene encodes CDR1 SQVTM and CDR2 ANQGSEA. CDR3 length: 15 amino acids. The CDR3 loop reads CSVTIIQSQGGELFF. The CDR3, as DNA: TGCAGCGTTACGATCATACAGAGCCAGGGCGGGGAGCTGTTTTTT.

This chain uses TRBV5-1 with TRBJ2-1; 9 nucleotides agree with TRBD2. The V gene's germline CDR1 is SGHRS and CDR2 YFSETQ. The CDR3 runs 16 residues. Trimming removed 4 bases from V and 4 bases from J; junction bases left unmatched: 9. The DNA for the CDR3 is TGCGCCAGCAGCGATCTAGCGGGAAGGACGTACAATGAGCAGTTCTTC. This encodes CASSDLAGRTYNEQFF.

The chain couples TRBV13 to TRBJ1-1; D is undetermined. CDR1 is PRHDT and CDR2 is FYEKMQ in the germline V gene (reference sequence). Trimming pared 5 bases from V and 8 bases from J, leaving 12 bases between. The CDR3 has 12 amino acids. This chain's CDR3 is CASSTGLGEAFF. CDR3 DNA: TGTGCCAGCAGCACTGGACTGGGAGAAGCTTTCTTT.

This clone was detected only a few times. The chain combines TRBV19 with TRBJ2-6, with a weak D call TRBD2 (6 bases). The CDR3 consists of 17 residues. V dropped 7 bases and J dropped 1 base, with 17 bases sitting between them. CDR1 LNHDA and CDR2 SQIVND come from the germline V gene (reference sequence). The CDR3 protein is CASTPGRGTSGANVLTF. The CDR3 coding sequence is TGTGCCAGTACTCCGGGACGAGGGACTTCTGGGGCCAACGTCCTGACTTTC.

This clone was seen more than once but under ten times. The genes are TRBV4-1 and TRBJ2-1; TRBD2 agrees at 14 bases. The germline CDR1 and CDR2 sequences are MGHRA and YSYEKL. V gave up 0 bases and J gave up 3 bases; unmatched junction bases: 7. The CDR3 length is 19 residues. DNA of the CDR3: TGCGCCAGCAGCCAAGATCCGGGACTAGCGGGAGCGATCTACAATGAGCAGTTCTTC. Amino acids: CASSQDPGLAGAIYNEQFF.

V usage is TRBV5-1 and J usage is TRBJ2-7; 11 bases line up with TRBD2. V was clipped by 0 bases and J by 0 bases; unmatched bases: 2. This CDR3 is built from 16 residues. The germline CDR1 and CDR2 sequences are SGHRS and YFSETQ. The CDR3: CASSLGLAGISYEQYF. CDR3 DNA sequence: TGCGCCAGCAGCTTGGGACTAGCGGGGATCTCCTACGAGCAGTACTTC. Full variable domain (missing parts from reference TRBV5-1 and TRBJ2-7): KAGVTQTPRYLIKTRGQQVTLSCSPISGHRSVSWYQQTPGQGLQFLFEYFSETQRNKGNFPGRFSGRQFSNSRSEMNVSTLELGDSALYLCASSLGLAGISYEQYFGPGTRLTVT.

The V call is TRBV5-1, the J call TRBJ1-6; TRBD1 might be the D (5 bases). The CDR3 loop spans 18 amino acids. From germline, CDR1 is SGHRS and CDR2 YFSETQ. V shed 1 base and J shed 6 bases, with 20 bases lying between them. The CDR3 nucleotides are TGCGCCAGCAGCTTGTCCTCCCGCCAGGAGACAGCTAATTCACCCCTCCACTTT. It yields the protein CASSLSSRQETANSPLHF.

This clone was counted between two and nine times. This chain connects TRBV5-1 to TRBJ1-2, with no clear D. V lost 3 bases to trimming and J lost 8 bases, with 8 bases between them. CDR1 is SGHRS and CDR2 is YFSETQ in the germline V gene. This CDR3 comprises 11 residues. CDR3 region: CASSSTEGYTF. As DNA, the CDR3 is TGCGCCAGCAGCTCCACGGAGGGCTACACCTTC. Based on the CDR3 plus reference TRBV5-1 and TRBJ1-2, the full variable domain is KAGVTQTPRYLIKTRGQQVTLSCSPISGHRSVSWYQQTPGQGLQFLFEYFSETQRNKGNFPGRFSGRQFSNSRSEMNVSTLELGDSALYLCASSSTEGYTFGSGTRLTVV.

DNA for the CDR3: TGTGCCAGCAGGCACGACAGGGGGCTAGATGAAAAACTGTTTTTT. It codes for CASRHDRGLDEKLFF. The J gene is TRBJ1-4, the V gene TRBV6-5; 10 nucleotides match TRBD1. The ends lost 6 bases at V and 6 bases at J; junction bases unmatched: 7. CDR1 and CDR2 (germline): MNHEY, SVGAGI. The CDR3 is made up of 15 amino acids.